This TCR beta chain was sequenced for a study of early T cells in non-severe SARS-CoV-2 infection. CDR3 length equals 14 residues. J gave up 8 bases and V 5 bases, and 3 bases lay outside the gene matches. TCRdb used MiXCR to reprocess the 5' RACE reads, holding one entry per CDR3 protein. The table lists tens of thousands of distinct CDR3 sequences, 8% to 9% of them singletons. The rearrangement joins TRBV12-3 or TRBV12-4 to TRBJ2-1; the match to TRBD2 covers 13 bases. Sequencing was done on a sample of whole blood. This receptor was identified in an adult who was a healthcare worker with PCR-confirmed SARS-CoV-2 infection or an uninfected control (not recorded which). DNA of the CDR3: TGTGCCAGCAGTCCCGGGACTAGCGGGGATGAGCAGTTCTTC. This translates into CASSPGTSGDEQFF.